These 14 T cell receptor delta chains came from one sample sequenced in a study of γδ T cells in repeated Plasmodium falciparum infection (dated by TCRdb to the early 2020s). Libraries were built with multiplex PCR. The sequencing machine was an Illumina MiSeq. Via CATT, TCRdb reprocessed the public reads, and rows with identical DNA were then joined. Here the sample has 45,000 to 60,000 delta-chain clones; roughly 1.9% occur a single time. The ten most abundant clones make up about 23% of the sample. For bulk TCR repertoire analysis, Vgamma9/Vdelta2+ and Vdelta2-negative gammadelta T cell populations were isolated by flow sorting from peripheral blood mononuclear cells. The material sequenced was gamma-delta T cells from blood. All receptors come from a pool of human donors (malaria-infected and uninfected, not separated).

Regarding this clone: The TCRdb record carries a much larger clone's protein, which differs from this DNA's translation at residue 15; a read error is the likely cause, and the protein listed here is the DNA translation. The V call is TRDV2, the J call TRDJ1, with 13 bases fitting TRDD3. The J gene comes from matching the DNA to germline here; TCRdb lacks it. The CDR3 is 22 amino acids. V trimming: 2 bases; J trimming: 0 bases; junction bases outside the gene matches: 20. Per the germline V gene, CDR1 is GEAIGNYY and CDR2 is EKD. CDR3 in DNA: TGTGCCTGTGACATTATAACTGGGGGATACGGACAAACCTCACGAGACACCGATAAACTCATCTTT. Protein: CACDIITGGYGQTSRDTDKLIF.

This clone was detected many times. The amino acid sequence in TCRdb belongs to a much larger clone and departs from this DNA's translation at residue 6, likely a sequencing read error; the sequence shown is translated from the DNA. The chain employs TRDV1 and TRDJ1; 10 bases match TRDD3. The J gene, not given by TCRdb, was assigned here from a germline match of the nucleotide sequence. This CDR3 contains 20 residues. With V trimmed by 3 bases and J by 0 bases, 16 bases remained unmatched. Germline CDR1 and CDR2: TSWWSYY and QGS. The CDR3 nucleotides read TGTGCTCTTGGGGAGGCCCTCCTACAACTGGGGGATTGGAACACCGATAAACTCATCTTT. Its translation: CALGEALLQLGDWNTDKLIF.

This clone was found a few times. The protein recorded in TCRdb matches a much larger clone and deviates from this DNA's translation at residue 10, suggesting a read error; the protein here is obtained by translating the DNA. V and J are TRDV3 and TRDJ1; the match to TRDD3 covers 7 bases. The J gene, not given by TCRdb, was assigned here from a germline match of the nucleotide sequence. V shed 3 bases, J shed 10 bases, and the junction held 14 bases outside the gene matches. Germline V gene lookup returns CDR1 TVYSNPD and CDR2 GDNSRS (reference sequence). This CDR3 is built from 13 residues. The CDR3 bases are TGTGCCTTAAGTCTCTGGGGGCCTCATAGACTCATCTTT. Translating gives CALSLWGPHRLIF.

There are many counts of this clone. TCRdb has a much larger clone's protein, which differs at residue 10 from the translation of this DNA, likely because of a read error; what is shown is the protein translated from the DNA. The V and J genes are TRDV1 and TRDJ1; D unclear. This CDR3 contains 14 residues. Germline values: CDR1 TSWWSYY, CDR2 QGS. The CDR3 DNA reads as TGTGCTCTTGGGGTCTCCAGGAACACCAATAAACTCATCTTT. It translates to CALGVSRNTNKLIF.

A note on this clone: The likely explanation is a read error, given a far larger clone one base away. The same CDR3 is also encoded by other DNA sequences in this sample. The chain joins TRAV36/DV7 to TRDJ1; a possible D gene is TRDD2 (6 bases). The J gene, not given by TCRdb, was assigned here from a germline match of the nucleotide sequence. Germline lookup yields CDR1 VTNFRS and CDR2 LTSSGIE (reference sequence). The CDR3 runs to 15 residues. Between the trimmed V and J ends, which lost 6 bases and 0 bases, there was a span of 18 bases. The CDR3 DNA reads as TGTGCTGGAGCCCCCCCTTCCCAGTACACCGATAAACTCATCTTT. Translated: CAGAPPSQYTDKLIF. Supplemented by reference TRAV36/DV7 and TRDJ1, the full variable domain reads EDKVVQSPLSLVVHEGDTVTLNCSYEVTNFRSLLWYKQEKKAPTFLFMLTSSGIEKKSGRLSSILDKKELSSILNITATQTGDSAIYLCAGAPPSQYTDKLIFGKGTRVTVEP.

The sample holds a few counts of this clone. TCRdb's protein for this DNA is that of a much larger clone and differs from the translation at residue 12, likely a read error; the protein shown is the DNA translation. This sequence joins TRDV1 and TRDJ1; TRDD3 aligns across 11 bases. No J gene was available from TCRdb, and it was assigned here by a germline match of the DNA. This CDR3 comprises 27 residues. Germline assignment: CDR1 TSWWSYY and CDR2 QGS. V was clipped by 5 bases and J by 5 bases; unmatched bases: 43. The CDR3 region is CALGRRFALIDMQYWGISFSPLDKLIF. The CDR3 nucleotides are TGTGCTCTTGGGCGACGCTTTGCCCTCATAGACATGCAGTACTGGGGGATATCTTTTAGTCCCCTGGATAAACTCATCTTT.

This clone was seen more than once but under ten times. This DNA's translation and the protein TCRdb lists, from a much larger clone, do not match at residue 14, likely due to a read error; the protein shown is translated from the DNA. The chain uses TRDV1 and TRDJ1; 8 bases align to TRDD3. The J gene is not listed in TCRdb, so it was assigned here from a DNA match to germline. The CDR3 runs to 17 residues. Germline lookup yields CDR1 TSWWSYY and CDR2 QGS. The CDR3 loop is CALGDFPRWGNTDRLIF. The CDR3 DNA is TGTGCTCTTGGGGACTTCCCACGCTGGGGGAACACCGATAGACTCATCTTT.

This clone has more than one count but fewer than ten. The amino acid sequence in TCRdb belongs to a much larger clone and departs from this DNA's translation at residue 12, likely a sequencing read error; the sequence shown is translated from the DNA. The chain carries TRDV3 and TRDJ1, with D possibly being TRDD2 or TRDD3 (6 bases each). Here the J gene was assigned by germline matching of the DNA, as TCRdb has none. The germline gives CDR1 TVYSNPD, CDR2 GDNSRS (reference sequence). Trimming pared 5 bases from V and 0 bases from J, leaving 40 bases between. The CDR3 extends over 22 amino acids. CDR3 nucleotides: TGTGCCCTCCCGCGGGGACCTTCCGGTTTGGGGGTACGCGTTTGGTACACCGATAAACTCATCTTT. This codes for CALPRGPSGLGVRVWYTDKLIF.

This clone came up a few times. It is likely a read error: a sequence one base away is far more abundant. This same CDR3 is encoded by further DNA sequences in the sample. The V call is TRDV1, the J call TRDJ1; 7 nucleotides line up with TRDD3. TCRdb carries no J gene annotation; the J gene was assigned here by matching the DNA with germline. Germline V CDR1 and CDR2: TSWWSYY, QGS. This CDR3 has 21 residues. As DNA, the CDR3 is TGCGCTCTTGGGGAACTAAGCTCCGTATGGGCCTGGGGGCCGTACACCGATAAACTCATCTTT. Amino acids: CALGELSSVWAWGPYTDKLIF.

As concerns this clone: The protein TCRdb lists belongs to a much larger clone and differs from this DNA's translation at residue 8, which points to a read error; the protein shown is made from the DNA. This chain connects TRDV3 to TRDJ1, with no clear D. The J gene, absent from TCRdb, was called here by matching the DNA to germline. This CDR3 region has 12 residues. The germline V gene has CDR1 TVYSNPD and CDR2 GDNSRS (reference sequence). The CDR3 spells CAFTRNTGKLIF. The CDR3 DNA reads TGTGCCTTTACAAGGAACACCGGTAAACTCATCTTT.

To note about this clone: A read error is likely here: a far larger clone is one base away. Other DNA sequences of this sample code for an identical CDR3. This chain links TRDV1 with TRDJ1; weak D call: TRDD3 (6 bases). The J gene, left out of TCRdb, was set here by checking the DNA against germline. Germline V gives CDR1 TSWWSYY, CDR2 QGS. CDR3 length: 20 residues. Trimming left V 3 bases short and J 4 bases short, with 30 bases between. CDR3 residues: CALGELYQWGFRDTFDKLIF. The CDR3 DNA reads TGTGCTCTTGGGGAGCTCTACCAGTGGGGGTTCCGCGACACCTTCGATAAACTCATCTTT.

This clone was counted many times. The translation of this DNA and the TCRdb protein of a much larger clone differ at residue 16, probably owing to a read error; the protein shown here is translated from the DNA. V and J are TRDV1 and TRDJ3, with a tentative D call TRDD3 (6 bases). The J gene, missing from TCRdb, was assigned here through DNA to germline matching. This CDR3 has 27 amino acids. Per germline, CDR1 TSWWSYY and CDR2 QGS. Trimming took off 2 bases at V and 2 bases at J, with 40 bases between the two ends. This chain's CDR3 is CALGETGPKLTSHRGVRGPWDTRQMFF. CDR3 nucleotides: TGTGCTCTTGGGGAAACTGGGCCCAAACTCACATCCCATCGGGGGGTACGCGGTCCCTGGGACACCCGACAGATGTTTTTC.

This clone came up a few times. TCRdb records a much larger clone's protein for this DNA, with a difference at residue 5 that likely arises from a read error; the protein given is the translation of the DNA. CDR3 sequence reads: CALGGLGPFPRLGRYTDKLIF. As DNA, the CDR3 is TGTGCTCTTGGGGGACTGGGGCCCTTCCCACGTCTGGGAAGATACACCGATAAACTCATCTTT. The chain carries TRDV1 and TRDJ1, with D perhaps matching TRDD3 (7 bases). TCRdb leaves out the J gene; it was filled in here by matching the DNA to germline. Trimming removed 4 bases from V and 0 bases from J, with 30 bases in between. The germline CDR1 and CDR2 sequences are TSWWSYY and QGS. CDR3 length equals 21 residues.

A word on this clone: Translating this DNA gives a protein that differs at residue 5 from the TCRdb one, which belongs to a much larger clone; a read error is likely, and the protein shown is this translation. The chain links TRDV1 to TRDJ1, with TRDD3 matching over 8 bases. TCRdb leaves out the J gene; it was filled in here by matching the DNA to germline. In germline, CDR1 is TSWWSYY, CDR2 QGS. CDR3 length: 20 residues. Losses at the gene ends were 5 bases for V and 10 bases for J; bases not matched to a gene: 30. CDR3 region: CALGSRSRSYVKLGDPSLIF. The CDR3, as DNA: TGTGCTCTTGGGTCCCGGTCGCGGTCCTACGTTAAGCTGGGGGACCCTTCACTCATCTTT.